This TCR beta chain appears in the sequencing data of a study of cytomegalovirus exposure and HLA in healthy donors. With 60 Vbeta and 13 Jbeta primers, the PCR was carried out. Using immunoSEQ multiplex PCR, the repertoire was profiled, and TCRdb retains in-frame clones only, with some absent. The repertoire shows tens of thousands of clones; the top ten hold roughly 7%. CDR3 length: 15 amino acids. V shed 3 bases and J shed 0 bases, with 9 bases lying between them. CDR1 LNHDA and CDR2 SQIVND come from the germline V gene (reference sequence). In the case of this clone: Antigen unknown.

Study-wide results and caveats: In a later analysis, at a false discovery rate of 0.05, about 15,000 TCR beta sequences were associated with HLA alleles.

The specimen sequenced was PBMCs. The chain joins TRBV19 to TRBJ1-3; D not certain. This sequence originates from a woman in her 40s in good health and CMV-seronegative. CDR3 region: CASSIPRTSGNTIYF. As DNA, the CDR3 is TGTGCCAGTAGTATCCCTAGAACCTCTGGAAACACCATATATTTT.